This T cell receptor beta chain was found in a study of T cell repertoires in cytomegalovirus infection (dated by TCRdb to about 2019). Some background on the complete study: Donor HLA type was relevant to the analysis, because carriage of CMV infection together with the matching HLA type was indicated by public TCR beta signatures. The investigation overall reported the following: The ex vivo response was dominated by HLA-C-restricted CMV-specific TCR beta clonotypes, which also provided the single most frequent clonotype in two of eight donors. In both this cohort and an independent roughly 350-donor cohort, the cumulative frequency of public TCR beta family members distinguished carriers of CMV infection plus the relevant HLA type.

Sequencing was carried out with an Illumina HiSeq 1500. TCRdb's own reprocessing of the public reads used fastp at Q25 and MiXCR and kept productive beta chains. Each CDR3 protein appears once, grouped with its most common genes and DNA. Counted in this sample were some 100,000 distinct CDR3 sequences; less than 25% of them appeared once. The biggest ten clones account for about two fifths of the sample. This clonotype has ten or more counts. What antigen it recognizes has not been identified. There are no base qualities to consult, and no much larger clone falls within one base. From the germline V gene, CDR1 is SGHTA and CDR2 is FQGTGA. The germline V and J ends show losses of 4 bases and 5 bases respectively, and no gene match explains 4 bases of the junction. From its cysteine to its phenylalanine, the CDR3 spans 13 amino acids. Only CDR3 DNA remains: 39 bases, in frame from the first base.

The TCR sequence derives from a human donor in good health (CMV status not recorded). Some clones in this sample may be carry-over from other donors' samples. Sequencing used CD8+ T cells from PBMCs. The chain uses TRBV7-3 and TRBJ2-5; 7 bases in between match TRBD2. The CDR3 reads CASSSQGGETQYF. The DNA sequence is TGTGCCAGCAGCTCCCAGGGAGGGGAGACCCAGTACTTC.